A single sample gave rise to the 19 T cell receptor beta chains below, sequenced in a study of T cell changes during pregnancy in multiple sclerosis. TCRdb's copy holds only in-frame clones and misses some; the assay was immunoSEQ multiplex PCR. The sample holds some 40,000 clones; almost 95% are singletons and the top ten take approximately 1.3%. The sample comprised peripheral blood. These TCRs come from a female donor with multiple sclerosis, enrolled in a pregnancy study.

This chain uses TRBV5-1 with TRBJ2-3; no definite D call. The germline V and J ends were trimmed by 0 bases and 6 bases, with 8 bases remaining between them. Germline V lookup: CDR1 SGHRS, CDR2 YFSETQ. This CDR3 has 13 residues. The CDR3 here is CASSLEGADTQYF. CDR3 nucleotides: TGCGCCAGCAGCTTGGAGGGCGCCGATACGCAGTATTTT.

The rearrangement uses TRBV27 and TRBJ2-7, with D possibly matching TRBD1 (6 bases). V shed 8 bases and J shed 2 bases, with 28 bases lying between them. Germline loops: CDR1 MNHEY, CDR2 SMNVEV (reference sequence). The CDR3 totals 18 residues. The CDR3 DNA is TGTGCCAGCGGATCCTTTCTCCTCACAGGGAACGTCCCCTACGAGCAGTACTTC. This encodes CASGSFLLTGNVPYEQYF.

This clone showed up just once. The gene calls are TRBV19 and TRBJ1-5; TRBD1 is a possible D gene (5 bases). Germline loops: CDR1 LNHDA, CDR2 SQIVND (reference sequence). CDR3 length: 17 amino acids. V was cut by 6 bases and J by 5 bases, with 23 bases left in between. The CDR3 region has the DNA TGTGCCAGTAGAACCAATATAGGCCATCAGGGAGATCAGCCCCAGCATTTT. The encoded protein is CASRTNIGHQGDQPQHF.

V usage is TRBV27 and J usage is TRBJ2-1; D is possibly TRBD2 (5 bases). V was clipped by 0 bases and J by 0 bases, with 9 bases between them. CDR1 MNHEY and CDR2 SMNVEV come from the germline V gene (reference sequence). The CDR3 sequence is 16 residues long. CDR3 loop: CASSLSVGSSYNEQFF. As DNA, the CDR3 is TGTGCCAGCAGTTTATCGGTGGGGAGCTCCTACAATGAGCAGTTCTTC.

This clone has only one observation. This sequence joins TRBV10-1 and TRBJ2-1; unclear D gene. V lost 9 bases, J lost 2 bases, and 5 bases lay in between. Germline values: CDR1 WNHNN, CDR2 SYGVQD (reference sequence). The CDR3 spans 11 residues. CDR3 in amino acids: CASGTYNEQFF. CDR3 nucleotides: TGCGCCAGTGGAACCTACAATGAGCAGTTCTTC.

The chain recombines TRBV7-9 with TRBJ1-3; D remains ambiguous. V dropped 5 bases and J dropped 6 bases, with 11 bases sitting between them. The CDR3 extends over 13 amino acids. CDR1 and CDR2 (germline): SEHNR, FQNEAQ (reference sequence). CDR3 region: CASSRRTSNTIYF. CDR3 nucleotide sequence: TGTGCCAGCAGCCGACGGACGTCAAACACCATATATTTT.

The CDR3 coding sequence is TGCGCCAGCAGCGTGGGACTAGCGGGGAGCTCCTACAATGAGCAGTTCTTC. Its protein product is CASSVGLAGSSYNEQFF. The V and J genes are TRBV5-1 and TRBJ2-1; the match to TRBD2 covers 13 bases. The CDR3 is made up of 17 amino acids. The trim removed 4 bases at V and 0 bases at J, leaving 4 bases unmatched. CDR1 is SGHRS and CDR2 is YFSETQ in the germline V gene.

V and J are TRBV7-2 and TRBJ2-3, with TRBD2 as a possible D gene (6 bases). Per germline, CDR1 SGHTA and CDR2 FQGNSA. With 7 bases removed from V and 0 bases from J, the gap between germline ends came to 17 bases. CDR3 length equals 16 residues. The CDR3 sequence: CASTPGLFVSTDTQYF. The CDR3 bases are TGTGCCAGCACCCCGGGACTCTTCGTTAGCACAGATACGCAGTATTTT.

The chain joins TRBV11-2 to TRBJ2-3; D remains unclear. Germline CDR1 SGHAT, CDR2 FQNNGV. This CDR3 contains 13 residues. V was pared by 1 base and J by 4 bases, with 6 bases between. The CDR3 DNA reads TGTGCCAGCAGCTTAGGTCAGGCAGATACGCAGTATTTT. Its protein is CASSLGQADTQYF.

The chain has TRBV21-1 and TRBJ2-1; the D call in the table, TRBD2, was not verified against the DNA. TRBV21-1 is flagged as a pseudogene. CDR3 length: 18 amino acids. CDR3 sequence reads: CASSKGLAGPRGYNEQFF. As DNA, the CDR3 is TGTGCCAGCAGCAAAGGACTAGCGGGGCCGCGAGGCTACAATGAGCAGTTCTTC.

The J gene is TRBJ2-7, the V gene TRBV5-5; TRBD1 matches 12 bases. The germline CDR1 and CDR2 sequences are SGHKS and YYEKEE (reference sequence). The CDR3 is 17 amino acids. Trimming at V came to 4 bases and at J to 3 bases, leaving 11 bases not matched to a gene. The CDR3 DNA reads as TGTGCCAGCAGCCTCCGGGACAGGGGGCAGGTAGGCTACGAGCAGTACTTC. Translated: CASSLRDRGQVGYEQYF.

CDR3 sequence: CASSTTRGGSDTQYF. The CDR3 coding sequence is TGTGCCAGCAGCACGACTAGGGGTGGGTCGGATACGCAGTATTTT. This chain uses TRBV7-2 with TRBJ2-3, with D maybe TRBD2 (6 bases). V lost 5 bases, J lost 6 bases, and 18 bases lay in between. The CDR3 extends over 15 amino acids. CDR1 and CDR2 from the germline V gene are SGHTA and FQGNSA. Together with reference TRBV7-2 and TRBJ2-3, the CDR3 gives the full variable domain: GAGVSQSPSNKVTEKGKDVELRCDPISGHTALYWYRQSLGQGLEFLIYFQGNSAPDKSGLPSDRFSAERTGGSVSTLTIQRTQQEDSAVYLCASSTTRGGSDTQYFGPGTRLTVL.

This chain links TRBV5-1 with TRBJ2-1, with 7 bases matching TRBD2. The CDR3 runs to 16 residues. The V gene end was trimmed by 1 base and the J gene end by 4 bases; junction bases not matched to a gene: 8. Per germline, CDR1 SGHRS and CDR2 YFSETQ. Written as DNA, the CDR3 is TGCGCCAGCAGCTTGTTGGGGGGGTCTTCTTACAATGAGCAGTTCTTC. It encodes CASSLLGGSSYNEQFF.

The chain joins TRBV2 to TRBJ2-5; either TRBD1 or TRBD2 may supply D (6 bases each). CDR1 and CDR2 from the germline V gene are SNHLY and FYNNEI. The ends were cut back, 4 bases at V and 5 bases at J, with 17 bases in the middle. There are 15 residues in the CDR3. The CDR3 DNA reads TGTGCCAGCAGTGCTTGGGGGGCGGACTTTGAGACCCAGTACTTC. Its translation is CASSAWGADFETQYF.

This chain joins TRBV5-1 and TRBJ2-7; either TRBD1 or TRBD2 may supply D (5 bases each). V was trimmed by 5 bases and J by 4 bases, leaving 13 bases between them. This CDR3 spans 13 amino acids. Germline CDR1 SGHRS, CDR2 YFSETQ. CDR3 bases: TGCGCCAGCAGGGTTGGGGGAGAGTACGAGCAGTACTTC. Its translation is CASRVGGEYEQYF.

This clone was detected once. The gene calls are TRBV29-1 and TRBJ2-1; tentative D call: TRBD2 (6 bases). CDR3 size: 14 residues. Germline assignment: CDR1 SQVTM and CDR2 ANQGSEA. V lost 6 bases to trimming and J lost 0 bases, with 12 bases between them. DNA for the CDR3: TGCAGCGTCCACAGCGGGTTCTCCTACAATGAGCAGTTCTTC. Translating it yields CSVHSGFSYNEQFF.

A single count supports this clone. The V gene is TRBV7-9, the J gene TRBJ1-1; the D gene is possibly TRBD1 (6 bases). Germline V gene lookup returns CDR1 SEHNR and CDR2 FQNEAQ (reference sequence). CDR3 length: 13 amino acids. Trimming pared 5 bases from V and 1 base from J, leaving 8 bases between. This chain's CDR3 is CASSQTGNTEAFF. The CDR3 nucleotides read TGTGCCAGCAGCCAGACAGGGAACACTGAAGCTTTCTTT.

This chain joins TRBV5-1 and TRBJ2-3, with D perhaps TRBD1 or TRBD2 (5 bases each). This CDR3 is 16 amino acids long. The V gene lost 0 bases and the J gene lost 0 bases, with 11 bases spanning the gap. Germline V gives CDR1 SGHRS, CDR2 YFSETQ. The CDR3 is CASSLARGYSTDTQYF. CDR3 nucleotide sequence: TGCGCCAGCAGCTTGGCCCGGGGCTATAGCACAGATACGCAGTATTTT.

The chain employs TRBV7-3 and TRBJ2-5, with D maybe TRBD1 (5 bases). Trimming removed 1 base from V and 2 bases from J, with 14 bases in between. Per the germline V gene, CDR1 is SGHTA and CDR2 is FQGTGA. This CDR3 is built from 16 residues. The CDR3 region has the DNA TGTGCCAGCAGCTTAATGGGTGCAGGGCGACAAGAGACCCAGTACTTC. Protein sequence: CASSLMGAGRQETQYF.